These 27 T cell receptor beta chains share one sample of origin, sequenced in a study of prognosis after radiotherapy for stage I lung cancer. TCR beta CDR3 amplification from genomic DNA was performed by two-round multiplex PCR. Amplification during the initial PCR round employed primers specific to each TRBV and TRBJ gene. In TCRdb, the multiplex PCR reads were re-called with MiXCR into one record per CDR3 protein. The sample yields about 23,000 distinct CDR3 sequences, roughly 45% seen once. Sequences were derived from PBMCs, sampled before or after stereotactic body radiation therapy (not recorded which). These receptors all come from a donor over 45 with non-small cell lung cancer.

The CDR3: CSVTSGGYEQYF. In nucleotides, the CDR3 is TGCAGCGTTACTAGCGGGGGTTACGAGCAGTACTTC. The chain is built from TRBV29-1 and TRBJ2-7, with TRBD2 matching 11 bases. The CDR3 has 12 amino acids. Germline V gene sequence: CDR1 SQVTM, CDR2 ANQGSEA. V dropped 5 bases and J dropped 4; count of bases not matched to a gene: 1.

This clonotype has only a few counts. A read error is possible here, since a much larger clone lies one base away. V gene TRBV18 combines with J gene TRBJ2-3; no firm D call. Looked up from germline, CDR1 is KGHSH and CDR2 is LQKENI. CDR3 length equals 17 residues. The CDR3 bases are TGTGCCAGCTCACCCCTAAGACCAGTTCTTAGCACAGATACGCAGTCTTTT. It specifies CASSPLRPVLSTDTQSF.

This clonotype has only a few counts. CDR3 DNA sequence: TGTGCCAGCAGTTTAGCGGGGGGTTTTGAAGCTTTCTTT. Translating it yields CASSLAGGFEAFF. V usage is TRBV12-3 or TRBV12-4 and J usage is TRBJ1-1, with D possibly matching TRBD1 (5 bases). The CDR3 totals 13 residues. V lost 0 bases to trimming and J lost 7 bases, with 9 bases between them.

The chain joins TRBV24-1 to TRBJ2-3, with 9 bases lining up with TRBD2. The CDR3 is 16 amino acids. J gave up 6 bases and V 5 bases, and 11 bases lay outside the gene matches. Looked up from germline, CDR1 is KGHDR and CDR2 is SFDVKD. The CDR3 loop is CATSVASGVAPDTQYF. Here the CDR3 DNA reads TGTGCCACCAGTGTGGCTAGCGGGGTGGCACCCGATACGCAGTATTTT.

This clonotype was found many times. The J gene is TRBJ2-5, the V gene TRBV5-1; a weak D match, TRBD2 (5 bases). This CDR3 region has 16 residues. V was clipped by 4 bases and J by 0 bases, with 16 bases between them. Per the germline V gene, CDR1 is SGHRS and CDR2 is YFSETQ. The CDR3 sequence is CASSLMAGSYQETQYF. CDR3 in DNA: TGCGCCAGCAGCCTGATGGCGGGTTCGTACCAAGAGACCCAGTACTTC. Based on the CDR3 plus reference TRBV5-1 and TRBJ2-5, the full variable domain is KAGVTQTPRYLIKTRGQQVTLSCSPISGHRSVSWYQQTPGQGLQFLFEYFSETQRNKGNFPGRFSGRQFSNSRSEMNVSTLELGDSALYLCASSLMAGSYQETQYFGPGTRLLVL.

This clonotype was counted a single time. Compared with germline, one end of the junction differs, possibly owing to a read error. The V and J genes are TRBV6-2 or TRBV6-3 and TRBJ2-2, with 11 bases that match TRBD2. Germline values: CDR1 MNHEY, CDR2 SVGEGT. The CDR3 is made up of 16 amino acids. CDR3 in amino acids: CTSSYQGLADTGEMFF. DNA of the CDR3: TGTACCAGCAGTTACCAGGGACTAGCGGACACCGGGGAGATGTTTTTT.

This clonotype came up a few times. The J gene is TRBJ2-2, the V gene TRBV6-1; D unresolved. CDR1 is MNHNS, CDR2 SASEGT, per germline. The CDR3 contains 11 residues. Trimming stripped 7 bases from V and 7 bases from J, with 7 bases between. The CDR3 nucleotides read TGTGCCAGCACCCGAGGCGGGGAGCTGTTTTTT. It is translated as CASTRGGELFF.

This clonotype was picked up a small number of times. The rearrangement joins TRBV24-1 to TRBJ2-1; no clear D. Trimming pared 12 bases from V and 4 bases from J, leaving 12 bases between. The CDR3 totals 12 residues. Per germline, CDR1 KGHDR and CDR2 SFDVKD. The CDR3 DNA is TGTGCCTCGCCTCGGCGGTACAATGAGCAGTTCTTC. Its translation is CASPRRYNEQFF.

Comments on this clonotype: Sequence at one end of the junction differs from germline and may be a read error. This sequence joins TRBV12-3 or TRBV12-4 and TRBJ2-6, with D perhaps matching TRBD1 (5 bases). This CDR3 is 17 amino acids long. DNA for the CDR3: TGTGCCAGCAGTTTCGACATGATTCTCTCTGGGGCCAACGTCCTTACCTTC. Protein sequence: CASSFDMILSGANVLTF.

This clonotype was seen once. An end of the junction differs from the germline gene, which may be a read error. The gene calls are TRBV7-2 and TRBJ2-6; the D gene could be TRBD1 or TRBD2 (5 bases each). There are 17 residues in the CDR3. The germline V gene encodes CDR1 SGHTA and CDR2 FQGNSA. CDR3 region: CASSLGTSPSVANVLTF. The CDR3 coding sequence is TGTGCCAGCAGCTTGGGGACCTCACCCTCTGTGGCCAACGTCCTGACTTTC.

This rearrangement joins TRBV9 to TRBJ1-2, with 7 positions matching TRBD1. Losses at the gene ends were 4 bases for V and 5 bases for J; bases not matched to a gene: 8. This CDR3 has 14 residues. CDR1 is SGDLS and CDR2 is YYNGEE in the germline V gene. CDR3 region: CASSPSTGEYGYTF. Here the CDR3 DNA reads TGTGCCAGCAGCCCCTCCACAGGGGAATATGGCTACACCTTC.

Ten or more counts support this clonotype. The V call is TRBV11-2, the J call TRBJ2-1; D not certain. Germline V lookup: CDR1 SGHAT, CDR2 FQNNGV. Trimming took off 5 bases at V and 9 bases at J, with 23 bases between the two ends. This CDR3 has 16 residues. This CDR3 reads CASSNQVTIRLGEQFF. The CDR3, as DNA: TGTGCCAGCAGCAATCAGGTGACAATCCGCCTCGGTGAGCAGTTCTTC.

In regard to this clonotype: One base separates it from a far larger clone, so it is likely a read error. The rearrangement uses TRBV6-6 and TRBJ2-1, with 8 bases fitting TRBD2. CDR3 length equals 19 residues. CDR1 MNHNY and CDR2 SVGAGI come from the germline V gene (reference sequence). The CDR3 loop is CASIYSFNIRGGSTDEQFF. Here the CDR3 DNA reads TGTGCCAGCATTTACTCGTTTAATATTCGGGGGGGCTCCACCGATGAGCAGTTCTTC.

This clonotype showed up just a few times. A single base separates this from a much larger clone, so it may be a read error. The chain joins TRBV6-4 to TRBJ2-2; D is unresolved. CDR3 length: 14 residues. Germline CDR1 MRHNA, CDR2 SNTAGT. CDR3 sequence: CAISDGVSAGELFF. CDR3 nucleotides: TGTGCCATCAGTGACGGTGTGTCCGCCGGGGAGCTGTTTTTT.

The rearrangement uses TRBV9 and TRBJ2-1; D is ambiguous. V gave up 4 bases and J gave up 4 bases, with 6 bases separating them. Germline V gene sequence: CDR1 SGDLS, CDR2 YYNGEE. The CDR3 spans 12 residues. The CDR3 DNA reads TGTGCCAGCAGCTCCCGTTACAATGAGCAGTTCTTC. Protein sequence: CASSSRYNEQFF.

This clonotype was found many times. This CDR3 is CASSLGPNTEAFF. CDR3 sequence (DNA): TGTGCCAGCAGCTTGGGGCCGAACACTGAAGCTTTCTTT. This chain joins TRBV5-5 and TRBJ1-1; unclear D gene. This CDR3 contains 13 residues. Trimming took 0 bases from V and 1 from J, leaving 4 bases between them. The germline CDR1 and CDR2 sequences are SGHKS and YYEKEE (reference sequence). Supplemented by reference TRBV5-5 and TRBJ1-1, the full variable domain reads DAGVTQSPTHLIKTRGQQVTLRCSPISGHKSVSWYQQVLGQGPQFIFQYYEKEERGRGNFPDRFSARQFPNYSSELNVNALLLGDSALYLCASSLGPNTEAFFGQGTRLTVV.

This clonotype was picked up many times. The V call is TRBV14, the J call TRBJ1-2, with TRBD1 matching 7 bases. The CDR3 is made up of 21 amino acids. Germline V CDR1 and CDR2: SGHDN, FVKESK. Trimming took 0 bases from V and 4 from J; bases not matched to a gene: 23. As DNA, the CDR3 is TGTGCCAGCAGCCAAGATATTTGGGACAGTACCTCCTTTCTCCCCCGCTATGGCTACACCTTC. As protein: CASSQDIWDSTSFLPRYGYTF.

The chain uses TRBV24-1 and TRBJ2-2, with no clear D. Germline CDR1 is KGHDR and CDR2 is SFDVKD. The CDR3 is 17 residues long. The V end was cut by 4 bases, the J end by 1 base, with 15 bases between. The CDR3 bases are TGTGCCACCAGTGACCATAAAGGCGTGGGGAACACCGGGGAGCTGTTTTTT. Amino acids: CATSDHKGVGNTGELFF.

In this sample, this clonotype turned up a few times. The chain couples TRBV20-1 to TRBJ2-2, with D unclear. Germline-derived CDR1 and CDR2 are DFQATT and SNEGSKA (reference sequence). The germline V and J ends were trimmed by 6 bases and 1 base, with 9 bases remaining between them. The CDR3 runs 13 residues. CDR3 nucleotide sequence: TGCAGTGCCCCGGACCGGAACACCGGGGAGCTGTTTTTT. Its protein is CSAPDRNTGELFF.

In this sample, this clonotype turned up many times. The chain links TRBV20-1 to TRBJ1-2; TRBD1 is a possible D gene (5 bases). The CDR3 contains 14 residues. Germline V gene sequence: CDR1 DFQATT, CDR2 SNEGSKA (reference sequence). Trimming took off 3 bases at V and 1 base at J, with 12 bases between the two ends. The DNA of the CDR3 is TGCAGTGCTAGCCCCCCAGGGATTAACTATGGCTACACCTTC. Translation: CSASPPGINYGYTF.

In the case of this clonotype: With only one base between it and a far larger clone, this is likely a read error. The rearrangement joins TRBV6-9 to TRBJ1-5; D uncertain. The length of the CDR3 is 13 residues. Germline-derived CDR1 and CDR2 are MNHGY and SVAAGI. The CDR3 sequence: CARSYSIWRPQHF. The CDR3 DNA is TGTGCCAGAAGTTACTCGATCTGGAGGCCCCAGCATTTT.

Worth noting for this clonotype: One base separates it from a far larger clone, so it is likely a read error. The DNA is left out, because the CDR3 cannot be placed on it with certainty; the CDR3 is given as TCRdb lists it. V usage is TRBV6-4 and J usage is TRBJ2-3; the table's D call TRBD2 went unverified against the DNA. Germline lookup yields CDR1 MRHNA and CDR2 SNTAGT. The CDR3 totals 19 residues, both ends included. The chain's CDR3 is CASSSTKLLVGFGTDTHYF.

Concerning this clonotype itself: This likely traces to a read error, being one base from a far larger clone. The chain couples TRBV6-4 to TRBJ2-2; 8 bases line up with TRBD2. CDR1 is MRHNA, CDR2 SNTAGT, per germline. V dropped 5 bases and J dropped 0; count of bases not matched to a gene: 5. There are 16 residues in the CDR3. CDR3 nucleotides: TGTGCCAGCAGTTACACCGGGGGGGCGAACACCGGGGAGCTGTTTTTT. It is translated as CASSYTGGANTGELFF.

About this clonotype itself: With a much larger clone just one base away, this may be a read error. The chain has TRBV29-1 and TRBJ1-1; no clear D. Germline values: CDR1 SQVTM, CDR2 ANQGSEA. The CDR3 has 12 residues. The V end was cut by 6 bases, the J end by 9 bases, with 17 bases between. CDR3 amino acids: CSVVQWARQAFF. For the CDR3, the DNA is TGCAGCGTCGTCCAGTGGGCCCGTCAAGCTTTCTTT.

The chain combines TRBV6-5 with TRBJ1-1, with 7 bases identical to TRBD1. The ends lost 2 bases at V and 8 bases at J; junction bases unmatched: 2. CDR1 is MNHEY and CDR2 is SVGAGI in the germline V gene. The CDR3 runs 12 residues. This CDR3 reads CASSYPTGEAFF. The CDR3 DNA reads as TGTGCCAGCAGTTACCCGACAGGGGAAGCTTTCTTT.

This chain joins TRBV14 and TRBJ1-3; the D is unclear. The CDR3 consists of 16 residues. Germline CDR1 SGHDN, CDR2 FVKESK. Trimming cost V 4 bases and J 0 bases, with 13 bases left between them. CDR3 nucleotide sequence: TGTGCCAGCAGCCCCTTCCGAGGGCCCTCTGGAAACACCATATATTTT. This sequence encodes CASSPFRGPSGNTIYF.

Ten or more counts support this clonotype. V is TRBV5-1 and J is TRBJ2-2; TRBD1 aligns across 8 bases. V gave up 4 bases and J gave up 5 bases; unmatched junction bases: 1. Germline assignment: CDR1 SGHRS and CDR2 YFSETQ. The CDR3 is 13 residues long. The CDR3 region is CASSGQGTGELFF. In DNA, the CDR3 is TGCGCCAGCAGCGGACAGGGAACCGGGGAGCTGTTTTTT.